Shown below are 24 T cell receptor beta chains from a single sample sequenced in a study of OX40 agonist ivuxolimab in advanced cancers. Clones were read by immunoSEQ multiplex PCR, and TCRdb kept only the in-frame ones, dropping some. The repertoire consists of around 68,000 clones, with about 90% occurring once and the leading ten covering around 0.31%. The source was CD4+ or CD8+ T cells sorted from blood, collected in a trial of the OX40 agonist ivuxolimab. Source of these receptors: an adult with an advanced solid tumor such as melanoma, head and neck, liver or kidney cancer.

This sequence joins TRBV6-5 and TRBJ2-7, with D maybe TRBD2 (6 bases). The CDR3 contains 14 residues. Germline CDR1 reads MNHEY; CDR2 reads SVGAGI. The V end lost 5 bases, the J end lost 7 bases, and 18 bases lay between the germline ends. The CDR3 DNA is TGTGCCAGCAGTCGCGTAGGAGGAGGGCGGGAGCAGTACTTC. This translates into CASSRVGGGREQYF.

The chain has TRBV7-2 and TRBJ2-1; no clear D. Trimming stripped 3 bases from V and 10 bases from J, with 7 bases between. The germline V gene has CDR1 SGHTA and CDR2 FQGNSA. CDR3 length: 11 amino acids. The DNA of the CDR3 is TGTGCCAGCAGCTTCGTTTGGGAGCAGTTCTTC. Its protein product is CASSFVWEQFF.

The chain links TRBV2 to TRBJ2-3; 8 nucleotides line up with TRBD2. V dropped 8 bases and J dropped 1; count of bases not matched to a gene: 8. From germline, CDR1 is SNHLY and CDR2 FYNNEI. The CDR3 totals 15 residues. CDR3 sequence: CASGTGAGGTDTQYF. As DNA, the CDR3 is TGTGCCAGCGGTACCGGAGCGGGAGGCACAGATACGCAGTATTTT.

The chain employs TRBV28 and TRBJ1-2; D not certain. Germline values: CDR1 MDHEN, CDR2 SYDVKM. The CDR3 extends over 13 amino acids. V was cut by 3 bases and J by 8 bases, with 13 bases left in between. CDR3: CASSFERVTGYTF. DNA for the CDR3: TGTGCCAGCAGTTTCGAAAGGGTGACGGGCTACACCTTC.

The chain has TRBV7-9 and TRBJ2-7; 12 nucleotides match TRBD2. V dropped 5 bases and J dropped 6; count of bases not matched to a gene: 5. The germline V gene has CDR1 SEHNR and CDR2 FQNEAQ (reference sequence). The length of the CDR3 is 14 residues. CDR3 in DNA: TGTGCCAGCAGCCTGACTAGCGGGAGTATCGAGCAGTACTTC. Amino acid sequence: CASSLTSGSIEQYF.

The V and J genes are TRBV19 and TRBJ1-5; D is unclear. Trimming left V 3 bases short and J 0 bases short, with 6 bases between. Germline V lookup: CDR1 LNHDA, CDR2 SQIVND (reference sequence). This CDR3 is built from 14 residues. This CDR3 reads CASSIVHSNQPQHF. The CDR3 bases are TGTGCCAGTAGTATCGTGCATAGCAATCAGCCCCAGCATTTT.

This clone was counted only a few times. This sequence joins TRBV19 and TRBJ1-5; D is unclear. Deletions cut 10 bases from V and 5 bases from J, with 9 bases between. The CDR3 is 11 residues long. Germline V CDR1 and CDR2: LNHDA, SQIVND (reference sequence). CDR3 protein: CATGSHQPQHF. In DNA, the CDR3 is TGTGCCACAGGATCTCATCAGCCCCAGCATTTT.

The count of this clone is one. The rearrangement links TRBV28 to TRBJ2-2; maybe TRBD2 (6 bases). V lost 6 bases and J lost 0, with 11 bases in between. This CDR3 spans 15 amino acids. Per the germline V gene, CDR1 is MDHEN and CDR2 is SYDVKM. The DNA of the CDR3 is TGTGCCAGCAGCCTGGGGGGACCGAACACCGGGGAGCTGTTTTTT. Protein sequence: CASSLGGPNTGELFF. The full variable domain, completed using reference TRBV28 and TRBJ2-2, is DVKVTQSSRYLVKRTGEKVFLECVQDMDHENMFWYRQDPGLGLRLIYFSYDVKMKEKGDIPEGYSVSREKKERFSLILESASTNQTSMYLCASSLGGPNTGELFFGEGSRLTVL.

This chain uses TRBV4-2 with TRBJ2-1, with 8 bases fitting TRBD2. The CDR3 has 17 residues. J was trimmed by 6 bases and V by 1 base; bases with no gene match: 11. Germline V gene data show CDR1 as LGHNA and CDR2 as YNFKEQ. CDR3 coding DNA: TGTGCCAGCAGCCAAGTGTCACCCGAGGGGACTAGCAATGAGCAGTTCTTC. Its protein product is CASSQVSPEGTSNEQFF.

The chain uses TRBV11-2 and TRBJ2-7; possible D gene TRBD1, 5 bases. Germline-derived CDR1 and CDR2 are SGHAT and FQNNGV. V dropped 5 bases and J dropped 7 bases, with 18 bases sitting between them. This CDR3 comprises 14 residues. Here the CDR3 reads CASSQGVGPGEQYF. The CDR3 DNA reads TGTGCCAGCAGCCAAGGGGTAGGTCCCGGGGAGCAGTACTTC. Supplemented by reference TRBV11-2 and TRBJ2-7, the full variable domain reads EAGVAQSPRYKIIEKRQSVAFWCNPISGHATLYWYQQILGQGPKLLIQFQNNGVVDDSQLPKDRFSAERLKGVDSTLKIQPAKLEDSAVYLCASSQGVGPGEQYFGPGTRLTVT.

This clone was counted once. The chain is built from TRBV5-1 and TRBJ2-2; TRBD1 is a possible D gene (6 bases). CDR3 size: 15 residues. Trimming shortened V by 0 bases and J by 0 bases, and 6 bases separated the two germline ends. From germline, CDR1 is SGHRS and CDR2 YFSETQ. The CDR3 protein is CASSLDRANTGELFF. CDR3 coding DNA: TGCGCCAGCAGCTTGGACAGGGCGAACACCGGGGAGCTGTTTTTT.

The CDR3 loop reads CAGGLAGGSLEQYF. The DNA of the CDR3 is TGTGCCGGGGGTCTAGCGGGAGGATCTCTCGAGCAGTACTTC. The rearrangement uses TRBV2 and TRBJ2-7; 11 bases agree with TRBD2. CDR3 size: 14 residues. Trimming at V came to 11 bases and at J to 6 bases, leaving 12 bases not matched to a gene. Germline lookup yields CDR1 SNHLY and CDR2 FYNNEI.

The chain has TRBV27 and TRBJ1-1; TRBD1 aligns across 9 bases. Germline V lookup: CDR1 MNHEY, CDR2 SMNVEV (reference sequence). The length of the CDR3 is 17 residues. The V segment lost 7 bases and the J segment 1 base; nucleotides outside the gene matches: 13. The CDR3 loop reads CASTRIGQGTPNTEAFF. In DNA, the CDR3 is TGTGCCAGCACCCGAATAGGACAGGGGACTCCGAACACTGAAGCTTTCTTT.

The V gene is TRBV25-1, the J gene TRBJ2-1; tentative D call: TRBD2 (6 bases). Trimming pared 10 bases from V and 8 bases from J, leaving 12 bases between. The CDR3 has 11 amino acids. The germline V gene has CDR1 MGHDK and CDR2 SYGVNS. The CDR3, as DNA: TGTGCCACCTCGGGACTCCATGAGCAGTTCTTC. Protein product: CATSGLHEQFF.

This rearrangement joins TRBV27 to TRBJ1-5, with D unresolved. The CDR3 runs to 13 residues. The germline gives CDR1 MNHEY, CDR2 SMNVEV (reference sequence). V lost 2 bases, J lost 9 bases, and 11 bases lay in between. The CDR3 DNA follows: TGTGCCAGCAGTTTAGAGGGTTCCGGGCCCCAGCATTTT. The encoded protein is CASSLEGSGPQHF.

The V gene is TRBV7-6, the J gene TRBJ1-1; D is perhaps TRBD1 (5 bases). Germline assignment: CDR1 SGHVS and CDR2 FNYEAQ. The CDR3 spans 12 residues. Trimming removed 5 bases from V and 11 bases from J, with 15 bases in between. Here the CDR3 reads CASSELGPLAFF. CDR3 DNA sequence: TGTGCCAGCAGCGAGCTGGGGCCTTTGGCTTTCTTT.

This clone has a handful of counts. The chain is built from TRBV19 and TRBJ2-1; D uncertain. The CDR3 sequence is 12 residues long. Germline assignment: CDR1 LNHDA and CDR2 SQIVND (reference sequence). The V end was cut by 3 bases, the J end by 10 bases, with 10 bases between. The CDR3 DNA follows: TGTGCCAGTAGTATTGTTCCCAGGGAGCAGTTCTTC. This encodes CASSIVPREQFF.

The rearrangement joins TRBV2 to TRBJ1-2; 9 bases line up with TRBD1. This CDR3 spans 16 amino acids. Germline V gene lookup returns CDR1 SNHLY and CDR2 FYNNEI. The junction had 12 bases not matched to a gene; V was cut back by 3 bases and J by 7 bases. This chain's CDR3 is CASSDRKVTGGGGYTF. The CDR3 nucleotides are TGTGCCAGCAGTGACCGAAAAGTGACAGGGGGGGGTGGCTACACCTTC.

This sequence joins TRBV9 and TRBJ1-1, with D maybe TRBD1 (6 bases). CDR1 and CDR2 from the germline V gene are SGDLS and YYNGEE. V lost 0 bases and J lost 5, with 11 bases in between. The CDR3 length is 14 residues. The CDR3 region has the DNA TGTGCCAGCAGCGTAGTCAGGGGTGAGACTGAAGCTTTCTTT. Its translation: CASSVVRGETEAFF.

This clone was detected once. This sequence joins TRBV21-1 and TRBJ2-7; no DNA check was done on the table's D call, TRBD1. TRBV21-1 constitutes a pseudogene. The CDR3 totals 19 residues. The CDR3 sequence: CASSKALSGTVPLLYEQYF. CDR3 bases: TGTGCCAGCAGCAAAGCGCTTTCAGGGACAGTTCCGTTATTATACGAGCAGTACTTC.

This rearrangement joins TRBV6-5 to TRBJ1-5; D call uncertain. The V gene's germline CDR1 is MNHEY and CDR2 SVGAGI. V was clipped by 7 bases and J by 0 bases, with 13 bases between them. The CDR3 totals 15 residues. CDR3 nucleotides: TGTGCCAGCAACCCTACCCATAATAGCAATCAGCCCCAGCATTTT. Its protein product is CASNPTHNSNQPQHF.

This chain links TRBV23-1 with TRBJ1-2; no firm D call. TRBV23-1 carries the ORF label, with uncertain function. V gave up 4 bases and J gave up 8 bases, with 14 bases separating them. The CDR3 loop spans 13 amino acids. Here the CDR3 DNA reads TGCGCCAGCAGTCCCCCCCGCGGGGTAGGCTACACCTTC. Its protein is CASSPPRGVGYTF.

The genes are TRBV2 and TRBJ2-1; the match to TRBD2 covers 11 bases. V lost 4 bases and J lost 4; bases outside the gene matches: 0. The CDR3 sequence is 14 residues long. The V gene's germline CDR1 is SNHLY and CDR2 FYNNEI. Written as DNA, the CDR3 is TGTGCCAGCAGTGCTAGCGGGAGGTACAATGAGCAGTTCTTC. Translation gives CASSASGRYNEQFF.

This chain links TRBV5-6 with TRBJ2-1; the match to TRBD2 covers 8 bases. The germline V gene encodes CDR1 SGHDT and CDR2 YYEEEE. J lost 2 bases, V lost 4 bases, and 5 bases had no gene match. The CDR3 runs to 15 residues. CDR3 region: CASSRASGPYNEQFF. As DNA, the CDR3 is TGTGCCAGCAGCCGGGCTAGCGGGCCCTACAATGAGCAGTTCTTC.